A single sample is the source of the 19 T cell receptor beta chains below, sequenced in a study of blood T cell repertoires in COVID-19 (dated by TCRdb to 2018 to 2020). Library preparation employed the immunoSEQ multiplex PCR assay. TCRdb carries this immuneACCESS record with in-frame sequences only. Its versions omit some clonotypes, under half of them owing to an unresolved V gene in the studies checked, with the rest unexplained. The sample table contains 190,000 or so clones; only one count was recorded for around 87% of them. Approximately 2.7% of the sample goes to the ten largest clones. The sample was peripheral blood. These receptors were collected from a man aged 40-49 years with active or convalescent COVID-19.

The CDR3 nucleotides read TGTGCCACCAGTGACGGTCGGGGGGTTGGTGGCTACACCTTC. Residues: CATSDGRGVGGYTF. This chain connects TRBV24-1 to TRBJ1-2; possibly TRBD1 for D (5 bases). V was clipped by 4 bases and J by 7 bases, with 15 bases between them. The CDR3 is made up of 14 amino acids. In germline, CDR1 is KGHDR, CDR2 SFDVKD.

The chain links TRBV27 to TRBJ1-2, with 8 bases aligning to TRBD1. Germline V CDR1 and CDR2: MNHEY, SMNVEV (reference sequence). V trimming: 5 bases; J trimming: 7 bases; junction bases outside the gene matches: 3. There are 12 residues in the CDR3. CDR3 in amino acids: CASSGQGSGYTF. CDR3 sequence (DNA): TGTGCCAGCAGTGGACAGGGATCTGGCTACACCTTC.

This chain links TRBV3-1 (or the pseudogene TRBV3-2) with TRBJ1-1, with D possibly being TRBD1 (6 bases). CDR1 is LGHDT and CDR2 is YNNKEL in the germline V gene (reference sequence). CDR3 length: 15 residues. V lost 1 base, J lost 5 bases, and 14 bases lay in between. The CDR3 sequence is CASSQGWPGETEAFF. Written as DNA, the CDR3 is TGTGCCAGCAGCCAAGGATGGCCAGGGGAAACTGAAGCTTTCTTT.

The chain couples TRBV30 to TRBJ1-1; D uncertain. Trimming left V 4 bases short and J 0 bases short, with 6 bases between. From germline, CDR1 is GTSNPN and CDR2 SVGIG (reference sequence). The CDR3 extends over 12 amino acids. The CDR3 loop is CAWNPLNTEAFF. The CDR3 coding sequence is TGTGCCTGGAATCCCTTGAACACTGAAGCTTTCTTT.

The chain links TRBV18 to TRBJ1-4; D possibly corresponds to TRBD1 (5 bases). V lost 2 bases, J lost 6 bases, and 10 bases lay in between. The CDR3 loop spans 14 amino acids. CDR1 and CDR2 (germline): KGHSH, LQKENI. As DNA, the CDR3 is TGTGCCAGCTCACCAACGGACACGGATGAAAAACTGTTTTTT. It specifies CASSPTDTDEKLFF.

The chain combines TRBV7-9 with TRBJ1-6; D gene ambiguous. In germline, CDR1 is SEHNR, CDR2 FQNEAQ (reference sequence). The CDR3 is made up of 17 amino acids. V was trimmed by 4 bases and J by 3 bases, leaving 16 bases between them. Here the CDR3 reads CASSSASGGSYNSPLHF. The DNA for the CDR3 is TGTGCCAGCAGCTCAGCCTCCGGCGGGAGCTATAATTCACCCCTCCACTTT. The entire variable domain, with the rest obtained from reference TRBV7-9 and TRBJ1-6, is as follows: DTGVSQNPRHKITKRGQNVTFRCDPISEHNRLYWYRQTLGQGPEFLTYFQNEAQLEKSRLLSDRFSAERPKGSFSTLEIQRTEQGDSAMYLCASSSASGGSYNSPLHFGNGTRLTVT.

The rearrangement uses TRBV5-1 and TRBJ1-2, with a possible D match to TRBD1 (6 bases). The CDR3 consists of 16 residues. CDR1 and CDR2 (germline): SGHRS, YFSETQ. Trimming stripped 1 base from V and 0 bases from J, with 13 bases between. The DNA for the CDR3 is TGCGCCAGCAGCTTGTTACAGGGTACCTCTAACTATGGCTACACCTTC. Its translation: CASSLLQGTSNYGYTF.

V gene TRBV27 combines with J gene TRBJ1-2; no clear D. The germline V gene encodes CDR1 MNHEY and CDR2 SMNVEV (reference sequence). The CDR3 length is 13 residues. Trimming shortened V by 2 bases and J by 5 bases, and 9 bases separated the two germline ends. The CDR3 region has the DNA TGTGCCAGCAGTTTAGCACCGACTTATGGCTACACCTTC. Encoded protein: CASSLAPTYGYTF.

A single count supports this clone. The genes are TRBV15 and TRBJ1-1; 10 bases line up with TRBD1. Germline values: CDR1 LNHNV, CDR2 YYDKDF (reference sequence). CDR3 length equals 14 residues. Unmatched junction bases numbered 3, after V lost 4 bases and J lost 4 bases. CDR3 in DNA: TGTGCCACCAGCATCCGGGACAGGGGCACTGAAGCTTTCTTT. The encoded protein is CATSIRDRGTEAFF.

This clone was observed once. V gene TRBV6-1 combines with J gene TRBJ2-7; TRBD1 might be the D (5 bases). Germline V CDR1 and CDR2: MNHNS, SASEGT. V was clipped by 0 bases and J by 1 base, with 13 bases between them. This CDR3 contains 16 residues. DNA for the CDR3: TGTGCCAGCAGTGAAGCCCAGGAAACAGGTTCCTACGAGCAGTACTTC. This gives the protein CASSEAQETGSYEQYF.

This clone appeared once. The V and J genes are TRBV6-5 and TRBJ1-6, with D possibly matching TRBD1 (6 bases). V was shortened by 4 bases and J by 6 bases, with 10 bases between the two germline ends. CDR1 and CDR2 from the germline V gene are MNHEY and SVGAGI. The CDR3 has 14 residues. CDR3 in DNA: TGTGCCAGCAGTTTGGGCAGGGGTAATTCACCCCTCCACTTT. It specifies CASSLGRGNSPLHF.

This chain connects TRBV6-5 to TRBJ1-4, with TRBD1 as a possible D gene (5 bases). Germline V gene data show CDR1 as MNHEY and CDR2 as SVGAGI. With 6 bases removed from V and 4 bases from J, the gap between germline ends came to 12 bases. The CDR3 is 14 residues long. CDR3 sequence reads: CASRAGMGNEKLFF. CDR3 DNA sequence: TGTGCCAGCAGAGCAGGGATGGGTAATGAAAAACTGTTTTTT.

This clone was observed once. This chain joins TRBV4-3 and TRBJ1-5; TRBD1 is a possible D gene (5 bases). The CDR3 covers 16 residues. The V gene lost 0 bases and the J gene lost 4 bases, with 13 bases spanning the gap. Per germline, CDR1 LGHNA and CDR2 YSLEER. CDR3 DNA: TGCGCCAGCAGCCAAGATTTAGGGGTCCGGAATCAGCCCCAGCATTTT. Translating gives CASSQDLGVRNQPQHF.

The CDR3 bases are TGTGCCACTCAACAGGGGTTGTATGGCTACACCTTC. Its protein is CATQQGLYGYTF. V is TRBV6-5 and J is TRBJ1-2; 7 bases agree with TRBD1. Trimming took 10 bases from V and 5 from J; bases not matched to a gene: 7. The CDR3 contains 12 residues. CDR1 and CDR2 (germline): MNHEY, SVGAGI.

The CDR3 bases are TGTGCCTGGGGAGGTGCGGCTCAGCCCCAGCATTTT. This gives the protein CAWGGAAQPQHF. V and J are TRBV30 and TRBJ1-5; D gene ambiguous. The V gene lost 5 bases and the J gene lost 6 bases, with 11 bases spanning the gap. The CDR3 is 12 amino acids. The germline V gene has CDR1 GTSNPN and CDR2 SVGIG (reference sequence).

V is TRBV4-3 and J is TRBJ1-2; D uncertain. Germline V gives CDR1 LGHNA, CDR2 YSLEER. V lost 1 base and J lost 3, with 12 bases in between. The CDR3 sequence is 15 residues long. In DNA, the CDR3 is TGCGCCAGCAGCCAAGTCCGAGTATCTGACTATGGCTACACCTTC. Its translation is CASSQVRVSDYGYTF.

This clone was seen a handful of times. V and J are TRBV30 and TRBJ1-4; 10 nucleotides align to TRBD1. The CDR3 spans 14 residues. The germline CDR1 and CDR2 sequences are GTSNPN and SVGIG (reference sequence). Trimming cost V 4 bases and J 8 bases; bases outside gene matches: 7. The CDR3 spells CAWNGQGVREKLFF. For the CDR3, the DNA is TGTGCCTGGAATGGACAGGGGGTACGGGAAAAACTGTTTTTT. The whole variable domain, remainder taken from reference TRBV30 and TRBJ1-4, is SQTIHQWPATLVQPVGSPLSLECTVEGTSNPNLYWYRQAAGRGLQLLFYSVGIGQISSEVPQNLSASRPQDRQFILSSKKLLLSDSGFYLCAWNGQGVREKLFFGSGTQLSVL.

This clone was seen only once. The CDR3 DNA reads as TGCGCCAGCAGCCATGATTTCAGCGGGACAGGGGGAGTAAAGACCCAGTACTTC. It codes for CASSHDFSGTGGVKTQYF. This rearrangement joins TRBV4-1 to TRBJ2-5; 11 bases agree with TRBD1. Germline V gives CDR1 MGHRA, CDR2 YSYEKL. The CDR3 sequence is 18 residues long. With V trimmed by 3 bases and J by 6 bases, 15 bases remained unmatched.

The chain has TRBV7-2 and TRBJ2-1; no clear D. Trimming pared 1 base from V and 5 bases from J, leaving 15 bases between. The germline V gene has CDR1 SGHTA and CDR2 FQGNSA. The CDR3 length is 16 residues. The chain's CDR3 is CASSLGAMATNNEQFF. The CDR3 DNA sequence: TGTGCCAGCAGCTTAGGGGCGATGGCTACAAACAATGAGCAGTTCTTC.